This T cell receptor beta chain was documented in a study of graft-versus-host responses after intestinal transplantation. The data were produced by immunoSEQ multiplex PCR, yet TCRdb's version contains in-frame clones alone and is incomplete. Here the sample spans about 22,000 clones, roughly 79% being singletons. Researchers processed graft tissue to release intraepithelial and lamina propria lymphocytes. With respect to this clone: Its antigen is not identified.

Overall study findings and caveats: GvH clones occurred in recipient marrow; some first appeared in ileum or blood.

Sequences were derived from ileum tissue, sampled 12 days after intestinal transplant. The sequence was obtained from a human patient who received an intestinal transplant, so some T cells may come from the graft donor.

Written as DNA, the CDR3 is TGTGCCAGCAGTCTGGGCGCCCCGTACAATGAGCAGTTCTTC. Translated: CASSLGAPYNEQFF. This chain joins TRBV27 and TRBJ2-1; D ambiguous. The germline V gene encodes CDR1 MNHEY and CDR2 SMNVEV (reference sequence). V was shortened by 5 bases and J by 4 bases, with 12 bases between the two germline ends. The CDR3 loop spans 14 amino acids.